This TCR beta chain derives from a study of blood T cell repertoires in COVID-19. Study-wide background: Samples of COVID-19 (acute and convalescent) were obtained from the United States, Italy and Spain. PBMCs, B-cell-depleted T cells, or T cells provided the cDNA or gDNA that made up the material.

In the original analysis: Quantification of nucleated cells was approximated via reference gene primer amplification. Repertoires were generated with immunoSEQ multiplex PCR, while TCRdb's copy carries only in-frame clones and drops some. V, J and clone size are those of that table, while D and trimming were read from the DNA. The table has 300,000 to 400,000 clones, around 90% seen once; the top ten hold just over 9.5%. Germline CDR1 is SGHDN and CDR2 is FVKESK. The V segment lost 2 bases and the J segment 3 bases; nucleotides outside the gene matches: 5. This CDR3 has 15 amino acids. A Seattle source enrolled patients during active infection and followed them longitudinally.

J is TRBJ2-7 and V is TRBV14, with 9 bases that match TRBD1. This receptor was identified in a man aged 25-45 years with COVID-19, enrolled during active disease. The sample taken for sequencing was peripheral blood. The CDR3 sequence is CASSQRDREDYEQYF. CDR3 DNA: TGTGCCAGCAGCCAAAGGGACAGGGAGGACTACGAGCAGTACTTC.